The clone carrying this T cell receptor (beta chain) was counted only a few times. Its antigen is unknown. Germline CDR1 reads SGHTA; CDR2 reads FQGTGA. Trimming removed 5 bases from V and 0 bases from J, with 12 bases in between. This CDR3 has 15 residues. The sample comes from a study of blood T cells in healthy people across ages. Study-level results: Researchers deemed the diversity estimates from one million T cells underestimates.

Then a second PCR, running about 6 to 12 cycles, was carried out with a sample-barcoded 5' primer and a J-beta primer mix. Via MiXCR, TCRdb re-called the 5' RACE reads, giving one row per CDR3 protein. The sample yields around 900,000 distinct CDR3 sequences, roughly 51% seen once. The sequenced material came from blood. The chain joins TRBV7-3 to TRBJ2-3, with D possibly TRBD2 on 5 matching bases. The receptor was derived from a woman aged 60-75 years in good health. Written as DNA, the CDR3 is TGTGCCAGCAGCGCCGAAGCGGCTAGCACAGATACGCAGTATTTT. It is translated as CASSAEAASTDTQYF.